This T cell receptor beta chain stems from a study of post-analysis software for immune sequencing data. Sequencing libraries made from TCR beta cDNA carried unique molecular identifiers. The source material, roughly 0.9 to 11 million T cells, gave rise to about 520,000 cDNA molecules. TCRdb itself ran the PCR reads through MiXCR, one entry per CDR3 protein. The table lists about 760,000 distinct CDR3 sequences, 25% to 30% of them singletons. This clonotype was observed a single time. What it recognizes is unknown. General study results and limits: With TRBV5-6, TRBV5-1 and TRBV20-1 included, roughly five TRBV segments were more frequent in patients than in controls. F measure clustering grouped samples strongly by preparation batch.

CDR3 size: 15 residues. V was pared by 6 bases and J by 2 bases, with 6 bases of the junction left unmatched. From germline, CDR1 is DFQATT and CDR2 SNEGSKA (reference sequence). The sequenced material came from blood. The chain employs TRBV20-1 and TRBJ2-1; 11 bases map to TRBD2. The origin of this receptor is a girl aged 10 to 17 with multiple sclerosis. The CDR3 DNA reads TGCAGTGCCCGTAGACTAGCGGGGCCCTACAATGAGCAGTTCTTC. Translating gives CSARRLAGPYNEQFF.